The subject of this entry is one TCR beta chain. Indicated time point: patch test 1, 2 weeks after DPC sensitization. The sample's treatment: therapeutic diphenylcyclopropenone sensitization with weekly scalp DPC. Ahead of applying each patch test, blood was sampled. V lost 5 bases and J 2 bases, leaving 11 bases between the germline ends. This CDR3 is 14 amino acids long. Per the germline V gene, CDR1 is LNHNV and CDR2 is YYDKDF (reference sequence). The record originates from a study of human T cells and chemical hapten exposure. TCRdb recomputed calls from the RACE reads with MiXCR, one row per CDR3 protein. The data show roughly 180,000 distinct CDR3 sequences, with 20% to 25% seen just once and under 7.5% held by the top ten.

The sequenced sample was whole blood, obtained in connection with sensitization to the hapten diphenylcyclopropenone (DPC). The chain couples TRBV15 to TRBJ2-3, with a tentative D call TRBD1 (5 bases). The sequence derives from a woman aged 45-65 years with alopecia areata. Some clones in this sample may be carry-over from other donors' samples. The DNA of the CDR3 is TGTGCCACCAGCGGGGCGGATTTCACAGATACGCAGTATTTT. It codes for CATSGADFTDTQYF.